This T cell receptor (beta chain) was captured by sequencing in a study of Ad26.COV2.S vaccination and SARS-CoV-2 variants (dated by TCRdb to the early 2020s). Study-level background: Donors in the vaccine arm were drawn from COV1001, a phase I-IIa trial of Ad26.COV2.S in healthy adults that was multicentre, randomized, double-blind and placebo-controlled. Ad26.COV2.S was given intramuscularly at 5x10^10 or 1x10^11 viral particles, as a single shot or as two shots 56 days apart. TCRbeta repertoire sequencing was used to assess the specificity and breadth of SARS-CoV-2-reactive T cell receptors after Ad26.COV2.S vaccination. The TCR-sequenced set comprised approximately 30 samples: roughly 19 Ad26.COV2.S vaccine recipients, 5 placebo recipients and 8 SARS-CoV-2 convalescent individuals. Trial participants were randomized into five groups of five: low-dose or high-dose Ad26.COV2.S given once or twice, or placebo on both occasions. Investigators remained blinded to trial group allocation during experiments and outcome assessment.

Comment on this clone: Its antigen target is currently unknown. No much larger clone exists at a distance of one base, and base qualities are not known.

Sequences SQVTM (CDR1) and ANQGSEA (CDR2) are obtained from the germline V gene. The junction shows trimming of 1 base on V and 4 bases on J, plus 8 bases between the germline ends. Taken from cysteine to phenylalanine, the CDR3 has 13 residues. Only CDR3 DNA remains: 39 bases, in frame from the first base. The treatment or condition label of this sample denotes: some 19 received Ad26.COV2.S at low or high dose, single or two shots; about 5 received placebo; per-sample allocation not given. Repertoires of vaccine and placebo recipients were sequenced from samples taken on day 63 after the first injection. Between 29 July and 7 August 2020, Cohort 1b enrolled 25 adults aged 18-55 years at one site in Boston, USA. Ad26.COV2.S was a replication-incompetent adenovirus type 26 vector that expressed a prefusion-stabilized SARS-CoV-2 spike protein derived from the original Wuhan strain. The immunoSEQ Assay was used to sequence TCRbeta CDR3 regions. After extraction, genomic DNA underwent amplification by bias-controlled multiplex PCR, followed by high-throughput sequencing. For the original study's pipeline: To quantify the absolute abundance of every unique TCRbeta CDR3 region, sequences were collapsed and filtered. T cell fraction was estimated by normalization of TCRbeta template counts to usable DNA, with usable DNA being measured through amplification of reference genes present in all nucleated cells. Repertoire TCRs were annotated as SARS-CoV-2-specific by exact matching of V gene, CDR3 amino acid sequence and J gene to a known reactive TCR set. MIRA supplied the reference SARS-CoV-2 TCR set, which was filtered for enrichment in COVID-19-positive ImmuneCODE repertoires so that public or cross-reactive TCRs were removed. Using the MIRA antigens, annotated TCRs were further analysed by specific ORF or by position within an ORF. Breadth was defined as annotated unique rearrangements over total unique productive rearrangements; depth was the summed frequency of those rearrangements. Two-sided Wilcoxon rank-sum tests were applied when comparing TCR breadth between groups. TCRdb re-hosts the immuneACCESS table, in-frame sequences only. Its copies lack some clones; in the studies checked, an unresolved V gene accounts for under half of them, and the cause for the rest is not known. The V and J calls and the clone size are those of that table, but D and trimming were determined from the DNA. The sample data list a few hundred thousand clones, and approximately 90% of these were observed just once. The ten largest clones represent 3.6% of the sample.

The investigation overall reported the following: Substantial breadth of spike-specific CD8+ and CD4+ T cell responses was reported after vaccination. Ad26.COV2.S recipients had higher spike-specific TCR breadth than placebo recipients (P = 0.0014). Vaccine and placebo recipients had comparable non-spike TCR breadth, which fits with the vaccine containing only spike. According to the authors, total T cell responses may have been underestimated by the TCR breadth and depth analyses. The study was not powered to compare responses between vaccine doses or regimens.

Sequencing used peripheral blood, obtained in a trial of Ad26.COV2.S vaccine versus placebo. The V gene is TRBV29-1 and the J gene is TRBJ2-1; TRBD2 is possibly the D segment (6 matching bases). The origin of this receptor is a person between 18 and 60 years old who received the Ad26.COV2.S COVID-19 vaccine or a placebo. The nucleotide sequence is TGCAGCGTTGAAGGCCGGGAGTACAATGAGCAGTTCTTC. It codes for CSVEGREYNEQFF.